The source of this T cell receptor (beta chain) is a study of graft-versus-host responses after intestinal transplantation. Overall study context: Recipients were all induced with anti-thymocyte globulin, then given tacrolimus and steroids for around three years. General study findings and limits: Declining HvG levels early post-transplant were linked to peak circulating GvH clone levels. Recipient marrow showed GvH clones, some seen first in ileum or blood.

Measured with immunoSEQ multiplex PCR; TCRdb has only the in-frame clones, and not every one. Among 4,500 to 6,500 clones listed, 33% were seen once. The study plated 200,000 CFSE-labeled responders with 200,000 irradiated, violet-dye-labeled stimulators. Judged by abundance, this clone is medium-sized (0.01 to 0.1%). This CDR3 spans 13 amino acids. Germline V gives CDR1 MNHEY, CDR2 SMNVEV (reference sequence). With V trimmed by 6 bases and J by 5 bases, 3 bases remained unmatched. The sample consisted of alloreactive CD8+ T cells from a mixed lymphocyte reaction culture, taken before intestinal transplant. Subset noted: CFSE-low proliferating T cells sorted from roughly 6-day pre-transplant mixed lymphocyte reaction (GvH or HvG direction). V usage is TRBV27 and J usage is TRBJ1-1; 10 bases are shared with TRBD1. This sequence originates from a human patient who received an intestinal transplant. Written as DNA, the CDR3 is TGTGCCAGCAGGACAGGGGGCTGGACTGAAGCTTTCTTT. Its protein product is CASRTGGWTEAFF.